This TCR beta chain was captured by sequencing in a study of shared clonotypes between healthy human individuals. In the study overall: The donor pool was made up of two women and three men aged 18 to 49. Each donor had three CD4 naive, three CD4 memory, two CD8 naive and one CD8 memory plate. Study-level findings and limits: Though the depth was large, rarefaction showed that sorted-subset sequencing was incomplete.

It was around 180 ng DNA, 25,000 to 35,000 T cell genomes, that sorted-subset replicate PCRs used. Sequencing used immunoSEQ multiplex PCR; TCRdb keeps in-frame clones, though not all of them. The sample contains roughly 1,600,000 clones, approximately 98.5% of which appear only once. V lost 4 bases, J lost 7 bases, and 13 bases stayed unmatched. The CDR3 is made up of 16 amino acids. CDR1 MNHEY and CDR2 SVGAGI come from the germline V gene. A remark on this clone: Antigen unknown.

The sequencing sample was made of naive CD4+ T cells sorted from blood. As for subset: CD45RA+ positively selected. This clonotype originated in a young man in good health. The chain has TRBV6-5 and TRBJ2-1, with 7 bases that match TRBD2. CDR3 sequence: CASSFRLAALSNEQFF. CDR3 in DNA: TGTGCCAGCAGTTTCCGGCTAGCGGCCTTATCGAATGAGCAGTTCTTC.